These 15 T cell receptor beta chains came from one sample sequenced in a study of Graves' ophthalmopathy and Graves' hyperthyroidism. RNA transcripts were the template, and TCR beta CDR3 regions were amplified from them. The library came from an HTBI-primed first-round RT-PCR and a second-round multiplex PCR. TCRdb reprocessed the multiplex PCR reads via MiXCR and lists one record per CDR3 protein. The sample records fewer than 650,000 distinct CDR3 sequences, around a fifth being singletons. Material: peripheral blood. The receptors derive from a woman younger than 30 with stable Graves' hyperthyroidism. Some clones in this sample may be carry-over from other donors' samples.

This clonotype showed up many times. The chain employs TRBV12-5 and TRBJ2-7; 7 positions match TRBD1. CDR3 length equals 13 residues. In germline, CDR1 is LGHNT, CDR2 FRNRAP. V lost 7 bases, J lost 7 bases, and 10 bases stayed unmatched. The CDR3 here is CASAVTGSREQYF. CDR3 nucleotides: TGTGCTAGTGCTGTGACAGGGTCGAGGGAGCAGTACTTC.

In this sample, this clonotype turned up a few times. The V call is TRBV3-1, the J call TRBJ1-1; D possibly corresponds to TRBD1 (5 bases). In germline, CDR1 is LGHDT, CDR2 YNNKEL (reference sequence). V was pared by 4 bases and J by 11 bases, with 14 bases between. The CDR3 loop spans 12 amino acids. The DNA of the CDR3 is TGTGCCAGCAGCCTGGAAGGGCGGGACGCTTTCTTT. The encoded protein is CASSLEGRDAFF.

This rearrangement joins TRBV4-1 to TRBJ1-2, with a tentative D call TRBD1 (5 bases). The V end lost 0 bases, the J end lost 4 bases, and 9 bases lay between the germline ends. The CDR3 is 14 amino acids. Germline V gene data show CDR1 as MGHRA and CDR2 as YSYEKL. In nucleotides, the CDR3 is TGCGCCAGCAGCCAAGAATCCGGGACCTATGGCTACACCTTC. Amino acids: CASSQESGTYGYTF.

This clonotype has ten or more counts. V and J are TRBV27 and TRBJ1-5, with D tentatively TRBD1 (5 bases). CDR3 length: 15 residues. The ends were cut back, 5 bases at V and 6 bases at J, with 17 bases in the middle. Germline V gene data show CDR1 as MNHEY and CDR2 as SMNVEV (reference sequence). In DNA form, the CDR3 reads TGTGCCAGCAGTCCCGGGACTCTTAGCGGTCAGCCCCAGCATTTT. This codes for CASSPGTLSGQPQHF.

This clonotype occurred many times. This chain connects TRBV29-1 to TRBJ1-3; D call uncertain. The germline gives CDR1 SQVTM, CDR2 ANQGSEA. With 4 bases removed from V and 0 bases from J, the gap between germline ends came to 10 bases. The length of the CDR3 is 14 residues. The CDR3 region is CSVGDGDSGNTIYF. The CDR3 region has the DNA TGCAGCGTTGGAGACGGGGACTCTGGAAACACCATATATTTT.

V and J are TRBV6-1 and TRBJ1-5; tentative D call: TRBD1 (5 bases). Germline V gene sequence: CDR1 MNHNS, CDR2 SASEGT. V shed 6 bases and J shed 0 bases, with 12 bases lying between them. This CDR3 has 15 amino acids. CDR3 residues: CASRQDGYSNQPQHF. CDR3 sequence (DNA): TGTGCCAGCAGACAGGATGGATATAGCAATCAGCCCCAGCATTTT.

Of note for this clonotype: A much bigger clone sits one base away, suggesting this may be a read error. V is TRBV5-1 and J is TRBJ2-2, with D hard to call. V was trimmed by 5 bases and J by 3 bases, leaving 11 bases between them. Germline-derived CDR1 and CDR2 are SGHRS and YFSETQ. CDR3 length: 14 residues. CDR3 in amino acids: CASRLTTDTGELFF. CDR3 DNA: TGCGCCAGCAGACTAACCACCGACACCGGGGAGCTGTTTTTT.

This clonotype showed up many times. The chain has TRBV6-2 or TRBV6-3 and TRBJ2-7; TRBD1 aligns across 7 bases. The length of the CDR3 is 18 residues. V lost 0 bases to trimming and J lost 3 bases; unmatched junction nucleotides: 14. Germline CDR1 is MNHEY and CDR2 is SVGEGT. The CDR3 coding sequence is TGTGCCAGCAGTTACTCTCTTGATCCACAGGGGATTTACTACGAGCAGTACTTC. Its translation is CASSYSLDPQGIYYEQYF.

The V call is TRBV10-1, the J call TRBJ2-2, with D unresolved. This CDR3 is built from 14 residues. Trimming removed 9 bases from V and 6 bases from J, with 17 bases in between. Germline CDR1 WNHNN, CDR2 SYGVQD (reference sequence). The CDR3 DNA is TGCGCCAGTACCCCTGGAAGGAGCGCCGGGGAGCTGTTTTTT. It is translated as CASTPGRSAGELFF.

The rearrangement uses TRBV2 and TRBJ1-5; D gene uncertain. Germline values: CDR1 SNHLY, CDR2 FYNNEI. The V end was cut by 6 bases, the J end by 5 bases, with 17 bases between. CDR3 length: 15 residues. Here the CDR3 reads CASRLEGGLHQPQHF. In DNA, the CDR3 is TGTGCCAGCAGACTCGAGGGCGGGTTGCATCAGCCCCAGCATTTT.

In its sample, this clonotype was seen a few times. The CDR3: CASSLSFPTHQPQHF. As DNA, the CDR3 is TGTGCCAGCAGTTTATCTTTTCCCACACATCAGCCCCAGCATTTT. The chain employs TRBV27 and TRBJ1-5, with unresolved D. The V end lost 0 bases, the J end lost 5 bases, and 11 bases lay between the germline ends. The CDR3 totals 15 residues. The V gene's germline CDR1 is MNHEY and CDR2 SMNVEV (reference sequence).

Many counts were recorded for this clonotype. V gene TRBV6-2 or TRBV6-3 combines with J gene TRBJ1-1; weak D call: TRBD1 (6 bases). The CDR3 is 12 residues long. CDR1 is MNHEY, CDR2 SVGEGT, per germline. Trimming shortened V by 9 bases and J by 1 base, and 9 bases separated the two germline ends. The CDR3 region has the DNA TGTGCCAGTTCGACAGGGAACACTGAAGCTTTCTTT. It translates to CASSTGNTEAFF.

This clonotype was seen many times. The chain has TRBV6-1 and TRBJ2-2; 7 nucleotides agree with TRBD1. CDR3 size: 15 residues. Per the germline V gene, CDR1 is MNHNS and CDR2 is SASEGT. The J segment lost 1 base and the V segment lost 8 bases, leaving 7 bases of the junction unmatched. The CDR3 reads CASAPGQMNTGELFF. CDR3 bases: TGTGCCAGCGCACCGGGACAGATGAACACCGGGGAGCTGTTTTTT.

The gene calls are TRBV20-1 and TRBJ2-5; D is possibly TRBD2 (6 bases). The CDR3 runs to 15 residues. Between the trimmed V and J ends, which lost 1 base and 5 bases, there was a span of 17 bases. Looked up from germline, CDR1 is DFQATT and CDR2 is SNEGSKA (reference sequence). The CDR3 spells CSARVSGDPWETQYF. CDR3 bases: TGCAGTGCTAGAGTCTCGGGGGATCCTTGGGAGACCCAGTACTTC.

This clonotype was seen at least ten times. The chain carries TRBV19 and TRBJ2-2; D might be TRBD2 (5 bases). V was cut by 6 bases and J by 6 bases, with 17 bases left in between. Germline CDR1 and CDR2: LNHDA and SQIVND (reference sequence). This CDR3 spans 15 amino acids. The CDR3 coding sequence is TGTGCCAGTAGCTCATCCGGGCTGAGGGCCGGGGAGCTGTTTTTT. This gives the protein CASSSSGLRAGELFF. Using reference TRBV19 and TRBJ2-2 for the parts outside the CDR3, the full variable domain is DGGITQSPKYLFRKEGQNVTLSCEQNLNHDAMYWYRQDPGQGLRLIYYSQIVNDFQKGDIAEGYSVSREKKESFPLTVTSAQKNPTAFYLCASSSSGLRAGELFFGEGSRLTVL.